The 21 T cell receptor beta chains presented below share a single source sample, sequenced in a study of technical replicates of blood from several donors. TCRdb keeps only in-frame clones here, not all; method: immunoSEQ multiplex PCR. The sample lists about 100,000 clones, 85% to 95% seen once, with approximately 0.36% in the top ten. Sample: T cells isolated from PBMCs. These receptors were collected from a human donor in good health.

CDR3 DNA: TGTGCCAGCAGTTACTCGATAGACAGCTACGAGCAGTACTTC. It specifies CASSYSIDSYEQYF. This chain connects TRBV6-5 to TRBJ2-7; TRBD1 is a possible D gene (5 bases). The V end was cut by 0 bases, the J end by 3 bases, with 9 bases between. Germline V gene lookup returns CDR1 MNHEY and CDR2 SVGAGI. The CDR3 runs 14 residues.

This chain links TRBV5-1 with TRBJ2-1, with 7 nucleotides matching TRBD2. V was clipped by 1 base and J by 3 bases; unmatched bases: 4. Germline CDR1 reads SGHRS; CDR2 reads YFSETQ. CDR3 length: 15 residues. Here the CDR3 reads CASSLWEGNYNEQFF. CDR3 nucleotides: TGCGCCAGCAGCTTGTGGGAGGGTAACTACAATGAGCAGTTCTTC.

This chain links TRBV15 with TRBJ1-2, with D tentatively TRBD1 (6 bases). Trimming left V 2 bases short and J 5 bases short, with 12 bases between. Germline CDR1 LNHNV, CDR2 YYDKDF (reference sequence). The CDR3 totals 14 residues. The CDR3 coding sequence is TGTGCCACCAGCAGACCCCCAGGGACATATGGCTACACCTTC. Its translation is CATSRPPGTYGYTF.

This clone came up a few times. J is TRBJ1-1 and V is TRBV4-2; 7 bases fit TRBD1. J was trimmed by 2 bases and V by 1 base; bases with no gene match: 7. Germline V gene data show CDR1 as LGHNA and CDR2 as YNFKEQ. This CDR3 is built from 16 residues. CDR3: CASSQGQGLGNTEAFF. Here the CDR3 DNA reads TGTGCCAGCAGCCAAGGACAGGGATTGGGTAACACTGAAGCTTTCTTT.

This clone occurred once. This chain links TRBV7-9 with TRBJ1-4; D is uncertain. V was trimmed by 3 bases and J by 0 bases, leaving 11 bases between them. Germline V gene data show CDR1 as SEHNR and CDR2 as FQNEAQ (reference sequence). The CDR3 loop spans 16 amino acids. The CDR3 bases are TGTGCCAGCAGCTTCAGTGCAGGTGCAACTAATGAAAAACTGTTTTTT. This translates into CASSFSAGATNEKLFF.

The gene calls are TRBV7-9 and TRBJ1-1; D unclear. Germline V lookup: CDR1 SEHNR, CDR2 FQNEAQ (reference sequence). This CDR3 comprises 13 residues. V was clipped by 5 bases and J by 3 bases, with 10 bases between them. CDR3 DNA: TGTGCCAGCAGCCCCGGGGTTCACACTGAAGCTTTCTTT. This sequence encodes CASSPGVHTEAFF. Full variable domain (rest looked up from reference TRBV7-9 and TRBJ1-1): DTGVSQNPRHKITKRGQNVTFRCDPISEHNRLYWYRQTLGQGPEFLTYFQNEAQLEKSRLLSDRFSAERPKGSFSTLEIQRTEQGDSAMYLCASSPGVHTEAFFGQGTRLTVV.

This rearrangement joins TRBV5-1 to TRBJ2-2; D unclear. V shed 2 bases and J shed 0 bases, with 8 bases lying between them. The CDR3 covers 15 residues. In germline, CDR1 is SGHRS, CDR2 YFSETQ. DNA of the CDR3: TGCGCCAGCAGCTTCAGATACGCGAACACCGGGGAGCTGTTTTTT. Its protein is CASSFRYANTGELFF.

The rearrangement links TRBV27 to TRBJ2-3, with TRBD2 as a possible D gene (6 bases). Germline V CDR1 and CDR2: MNHEY, SMNVEV (reference sequence). The CDR3 is made up of 15 amino acids. V was cut by 3 bases and J by 4 bases, with 14 bases left in between. CDR3 nucleotide sequence: TGTGCCAGCAGTTTCCTACCCCCGGGGGCAGATACGCAGTATTTT. Its translation is CASSFLPPGADTQYF.

This clone was counted a single time. V is TRBV15 and J is TRBJ2-7; D not resolved. This CDR3 has 13 residues. Germline CDR1 is LNHNV and CDR2 is YYDKDF (reference sequence). Trimming shortened V by 4 bases and J by 2 bases, and 9 bases separated the two germline ends. The CDR3: CATSKQQPYEQYF. DNA of the CDR3: TGTGCCACCAGCAAACAGCAGCCCTACGAGCAGTACTTC.

The rearrangement uses TRBV7-8 and TRBJ1-2; D unclear. CDR1 is SGHVS, CDR2 FQNEAQ, per germline. The CDR3 totals 13 residues. The germline V and J ends were trimmed by 0 bases and 8 bases, with 10 bases remaining between them. CDR3: CASSLAGSGGYTF. The CDR3 bases are TGTGCCAGCAGCTTAGCGGGGTCGGGAGGCTACACCTTC.

The rearrangement uses TRBV11-3 and TRBJ2-7; D unresolved. The CDR3 has 14 amino acids. V was trimmed by 5 bases and J by 1 base, leaving 12 bases between them. Germline V gene sequence: CDR1 SGHNT, CDR2 YENEEA. The CDR3: CASSPRERSYEQYF. CDR3 DNA sequence: TGTGCCAGCAGCCCACGAGAGAGGTCCTACGAGCAGTACTTC.

The chain recombines TRBV15 with TRBJ2-5; 7 positions agree with TRBD2. With V trimmed by 0 bases and J by 0 bases, 7 bases remained unmatched. CDR1 and CDR2 (germline): LNHNV, YYDKDF (reference sequence). The CDR3 sequence is 17 residues long. DNA of the CDR3: TGTGCCACCAGCAGAGATGTGACTAGCTATTACCAAGAGACCCAGTACTTC. This codes for CATSRDVTSYYQETQYF.

Sample share makes this clone medium-sized. This rearrangement joins TRBV19 to TRBJ2-7, with a weak D call TRBD2 (6 bases). This CDR3 has 13 amino acids. From germline, CDR1 is LNHDA and CDR2 SQIVND (reference sequence). The ends were cut back, 9 bases at V and 0 bases at J, with 12 bases in the middle. The CDR3 reads CASTGGTSYEQYF. The CDR3 nucleotides are TGTGCCAGCACAGGAGGGACCTCCTACGAGCAGTACTTC.

The rearrangement links TRBV30 to TRBJ2-7, with TRBD2 identical over 12 bases. Germline V CDR1 and CDR2: GTSNPN, SVGIG (reference sequence). The CDR3 consists of 15 residues. Trimming took 4 bases from V and 0 from J; bases not matched to a gene: 4. This CDR3 is CAWTSGRVSSYEQYF. The CDR3 nucleotides read TGTGCCTGGACTAGCGGGAGGGTAAGCTCCTACGAGCAGTACTTC.

The chain uses TRBV5-1 and TRBJ2-3, with D possibly matching TRBD2 (6 bases). CDR1 is SGHRS and CDR2 is YFSETQ in the germline V gene. Trimming took off 0 bases at V and 4 bases at J, with 15 bases between the two ends. The CDR3 has 16 amino acids. CDR3 residues: CASSLVGRASADTQYF. The CDR3 coding sequence is TGCGCCAGCAGCTTGGTAGGACGGGCTAGCGCAGATACGCAGTATTTT.

The chain employs TRBV2 and TRBJ2-2; 12 positions agree with TRBD2. This CDR3 spans 15 amino acids. The junction had 2 bases not matched to a gene; V was cut back by 3 bases and J by 6 bases. Germline CDR1 and CDR2: SNHLY and FYNNEI. The CDR3 region has the DNA TGTGCCAGCAGTGAGGCTAGCGGGAGGGCCGGGGAGCTGTTTTTT. Translated: CASSEASGRAGELFF.

Here the CDR3 DNA reads TGCGCCAGCAGCCAGGGGGCGGGGGCGAGCGGCTACACCTTC. Protein product: CASSQGAGASGYTF. The J gene is TRBJ1-2, the V gene TRBV4-1; D may be TRBD1 (6 bases). V dropped 3 bases and J dropped 8 bases, with 16 bases sitting between them. Germline V gene lookup returns CDR1 MGHRA and CDR2 YSYEKL. There are 14 residues in the CDR3.

Here the CDR3 DNA reads TGCGCCAGCAGCCAAGAAAGGGGCGAAAAACTGTTTTTT. Protein sequence: CASSQERGEKLFF. This rearrangement joins TRBV4-3 to TRBJ1-4; D perhaps matches TRBD1 (5 bases). Trimming left V 0 bases short and J 8 bases short, with 7 bases between. Germline V gives CDR1 LGHNA, CDR2 YSLEER. The CDR3 is 13 residues long.

This clone was counted a single time. This chain joins TRBV5-1 and TRBJ2-1; 8 bases align to TRBD2. J was trimmed by 7 bases and V by 0 bases; bases with no gene match: 0. The CDR3 totals 13 residues. The germline V gene has CDR1 SGHRS and CDR2 YFSETQ. DNA of the CDR3: TGCGCCAGCAGCTTGGCGGGAGGGAATGAGCAGTTCTTC. Translation: CASSLAGGNEQFF. Full variable domain (remainder filled in from reference TRBV5-1 and TRBJ2-1): KAGVTQTPRYLIKTRGQQVTLSCSPISGHRSVSWYQQTPGQGLQFLFEYFSETQRNKGNFPGRFSGRQFSNSRSEMNVSTLELGDSALYLCASSLAGGNEQFFGPGTRLTVL.

The chain couples TRBV19 to TRBJ2-3; 13 nucleotides agree with TRBD2. CDR3 length: 15 amino acids. Germline V gives CDR1 LNHDA, CDR2 SQIVND (reference sequence). With V trimmed by 3 bases and J by 4 bases, 1 base remained unmatched. CDR3 nucleotides: TGTGCCAGTAGTATGGGACTAGCGGGATCAGATACGCAGTATTTT. Translation gives CASSMGLAGSDTQYF. Full variable domain (missing parts from reference TRBV19 and TRBJ2-3): DGGITQSPKYLFRKEGQNVTLSCEQNLNHDAMYWYRQDPGQGLRLIYYSQIVNDFQKGDIAEGYSVSREKKESFPLTVTSAQKNPTAFYLCASSMGLAGSDTQYFGPGTRLTVL.

This chain links TRBV9 with TRBJ2-7; TRBD2 matches at 10 bases. V lost 3 bases to trimming and J lost 6 bases; unmatched junction nucleotides: 9. CDR1 is SGDLS, CDR2 YYNGEE, per germline. The CDR3 length is 15 residues. This chain's CDR3 is CASSEVGTSDTEQYF. As DNA, the CDR3 is TGTGCCAGCAGCGAGGTAGGGACTAGCGATACCGAGCAGTACTTC.